This TCR beta chain was observed in a study of T cell responses to AZD1222 COVID-19 vaccine. Turning to this clone: Its matching antigen is unknown.

Overall study results and limits: Per reports, nearly half of all spike-specific TCRs target regions that are unmutated in variants. Among AZD1222 vaccinees, only six were seropositive at baseline. The donors showed a predominance of white British ancestry and of females, with possible underestimation of clonal diversity. With two AZD1222 doses given, Spike-specific TCR breadth and depth both rose.

Generated by immunoSEQ multiplex PCR, the TCRdb table keeps only in-frame clones and is missing some. The sample consists of about 150,000 clones, approximately 90% of them appearing once. CDR1 and CDR2 from the germline V gene are LNHDA and SQIVND (reference sequence). The CDR3 extends over 14 amino acids. With 7 bases clipped from V and 1 base from J, the junction kept 5 bases outside the gene matches. Here the sequenced sample was peripheral blood, taken on day 0 of AZD1222 vaccination. V usage is TRBV19 and J usage is TRBJ2-5; the match to TRBD1 covers 8 bases. This TCR was sampled from an adult in good health. The CDR3 sequence is CASKNRGIQETQYF. The CDR3 DNA is TGTGCCAGTAAAAACAGGGGGATCCAAGAGACCCAGTACTTC.